This T cell receptor beta chain was profiled in a study of Ad26.COV2.S vaccination and SARS-CoV-2 variants. General observations from the study: Vaccine recipients posted higher spike-specific TCR breadth than their placebo counterparts.

Details on this clone: The antigen is not known.

Measured with immunoSEQ multiplex PCR; TCRdb has only the in-frame clones, and not every one. In the table there are more than 400,000 clones, 80% to 95% of which are singletons. Stated treatment: roughly 19 received Ad26.COV2.S at low or high dose, single or two shots; 5 received placebo; per-sample allocation not given. The investigators took samples on day 63 after the first vaccine or placebo injection. The sequencing used peripheral blood, collected in a trial of Ad26.COV2.S vaccine versus placebo. This TCR was sampled from a person aged 18-65 years who received the Ad26.COV2.S COVID-19 vaccine or a placebo.

DNA of the CDR3: TGCGCCAGCAGCCAAGGGGGAGCAGGGGGCGCGGCTAACTATGGCTACACCTTC. As protein: CASSQGGAGGAANYGYTF. The chain has TRBV4-3 and TRBJ1-2; 8 positions match TRBD1. Germline CDR1 LGHNA, CDR2 YSLEER. V was pared by 1 base and J by 0 bases, with 10 bases of the junction left unmatched. CDR3 size: 18 residues.